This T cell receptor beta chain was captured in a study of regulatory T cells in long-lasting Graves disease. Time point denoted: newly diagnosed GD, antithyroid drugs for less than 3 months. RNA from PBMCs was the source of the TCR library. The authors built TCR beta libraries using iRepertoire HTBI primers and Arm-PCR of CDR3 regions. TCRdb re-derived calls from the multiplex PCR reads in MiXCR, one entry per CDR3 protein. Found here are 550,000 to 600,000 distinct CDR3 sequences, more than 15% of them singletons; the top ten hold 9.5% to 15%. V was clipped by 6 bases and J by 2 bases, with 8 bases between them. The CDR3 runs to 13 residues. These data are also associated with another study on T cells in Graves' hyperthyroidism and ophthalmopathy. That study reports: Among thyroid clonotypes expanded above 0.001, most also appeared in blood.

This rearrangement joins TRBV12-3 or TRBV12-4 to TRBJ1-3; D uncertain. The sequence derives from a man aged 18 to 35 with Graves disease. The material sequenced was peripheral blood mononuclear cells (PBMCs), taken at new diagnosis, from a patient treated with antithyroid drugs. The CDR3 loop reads CASRSNAGNTIYF. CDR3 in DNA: TGTGCCAGCAGGTCGAACGCTGGAAACACCATATATTTT.